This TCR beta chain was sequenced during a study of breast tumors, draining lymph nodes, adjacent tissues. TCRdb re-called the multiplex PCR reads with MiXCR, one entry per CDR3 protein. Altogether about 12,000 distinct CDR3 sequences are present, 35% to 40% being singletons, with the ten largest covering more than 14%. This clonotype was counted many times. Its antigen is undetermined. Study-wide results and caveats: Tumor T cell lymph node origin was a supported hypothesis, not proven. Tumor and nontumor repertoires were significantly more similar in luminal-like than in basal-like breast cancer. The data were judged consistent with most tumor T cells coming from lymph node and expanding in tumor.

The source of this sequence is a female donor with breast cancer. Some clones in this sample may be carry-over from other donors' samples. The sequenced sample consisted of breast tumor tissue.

The CDR3 sequence is CASSQIGGGNTQYF. CDR3 bases: TGTGCCAGCTCTCAAATCGGGGGCGGGAATACGCAGTATTTT. This chain links TRBV9 with TRBJ2-3, with D tentatively TRBD1 or TRBD2 (6 bases each). This CDR3 spans 14 amino acids. Germline V lookup: CDR1 SGDLS, CDR2 YYNGEE. Trimming shortened V by 7 bases and J by 7 bases, and 19 bases separated the two germline ends. Based on the CDR3 plus reference TRBV9 and TRBJ2-3, the full variable domain is DSGVTQTPKHLITATGQRVTLRCSPRSGDLSVYWYQQSLDQGLQFLIQYYNGEERAKGNILERFSAQQFPDLHSELNLSSLELGDSALYFCASSQIGGGNTQYFGPGTRLTVL.